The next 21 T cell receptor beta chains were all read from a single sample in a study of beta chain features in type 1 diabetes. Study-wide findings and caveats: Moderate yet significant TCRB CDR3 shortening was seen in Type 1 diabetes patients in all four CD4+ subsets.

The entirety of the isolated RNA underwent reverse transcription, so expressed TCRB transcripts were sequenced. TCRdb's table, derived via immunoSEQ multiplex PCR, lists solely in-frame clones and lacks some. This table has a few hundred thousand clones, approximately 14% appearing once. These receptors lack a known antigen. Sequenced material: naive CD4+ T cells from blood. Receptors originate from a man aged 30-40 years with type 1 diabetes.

CDR3 in DNA: TGTGCCTGGAGCTTACAGGGCTTCGAGGGAGATACGCAGTATTTT. It codes for CAWSLQGFEGDTQYF. The rearrangement links TRBV30 to TRBJ2-3; possibly TRBD1 for D (6 bases). Germline CDR1 reads GTSNPN; CDR2 reads SVGIG (reference sequence). Trimming removed 3 bases at V and 5 bases at J, with 18 bases between. This CDR3 is 15 amino acids long.

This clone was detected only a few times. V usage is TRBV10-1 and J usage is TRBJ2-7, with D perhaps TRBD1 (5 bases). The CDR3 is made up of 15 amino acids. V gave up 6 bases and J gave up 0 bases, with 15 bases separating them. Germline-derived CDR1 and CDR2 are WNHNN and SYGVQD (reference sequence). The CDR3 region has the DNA TGCGCCAGCAGGGAAGACAGACCAGACTCCTACGAGCAGTACTTC. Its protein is CASREDRPDSYEQYF.

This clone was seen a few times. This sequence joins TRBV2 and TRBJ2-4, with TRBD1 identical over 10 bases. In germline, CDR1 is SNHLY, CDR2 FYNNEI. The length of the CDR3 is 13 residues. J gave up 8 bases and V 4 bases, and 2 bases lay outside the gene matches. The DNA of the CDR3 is TGTGCCAGCAGTGGGGGGACAGGGGACATTCAGTACTTC. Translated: CASSGGTGDIQYF. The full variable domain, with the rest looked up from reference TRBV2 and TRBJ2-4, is EPEVTQTPSHQVTQMGQEVILRCVPISNHLYFYWYRQILGQKVEFLVSFYNNEISEKSEIFDDQFSVERPDGSNFTLKIRSTKLEDSAMYFCASSGGTGDIQYFGAGTRLSVL.

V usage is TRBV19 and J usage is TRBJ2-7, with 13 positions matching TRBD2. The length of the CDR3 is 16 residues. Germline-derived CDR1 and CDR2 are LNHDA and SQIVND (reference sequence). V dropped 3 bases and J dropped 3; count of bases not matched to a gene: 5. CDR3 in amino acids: CASSMTWTSGGYEQYF. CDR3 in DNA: TGTGCCAGTAGTATGACTTGGACTAGCGGGGGCTACGAGCAGTACTTC. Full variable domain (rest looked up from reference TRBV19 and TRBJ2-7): DGGITQSPKYLFRKEGQNVTLSCEQNLNHDAMYWYRQDPGQGLRLIYYSQIVNDFQKGDIAEGYSVSREKKESFPLTVTSAQKNPTAFYLCASSMTWTSGGYEQYFGPGTRLTVT.

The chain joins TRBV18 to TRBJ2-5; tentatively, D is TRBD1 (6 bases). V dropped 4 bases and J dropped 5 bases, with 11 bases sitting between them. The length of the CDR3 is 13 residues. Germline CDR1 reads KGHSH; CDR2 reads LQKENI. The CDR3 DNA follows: TGTGCCAGCTCACGGATGCAGGGGGAGACCCAGTACTTC. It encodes CASSRMQGETQYF.

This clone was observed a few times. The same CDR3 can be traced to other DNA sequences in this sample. The CDR3 loop reads CASSPGGRTEAFF. The CDR3 DNA reads TGTGCCAGCTCACCAGGGGGCCGCACTGAAGCTTTCTTT. J is TRBJ1-1 and V is TRBV18, with D possibly TRBD1 on 6 matching bases. Trimming removed 2 bases at V and 4 bases at J, with 8 bases between. The CDR3 extends over 13 amino acids. Germline CDR1 and CDR2: KGHSH and LQKENI. Based on the CDR3 plus reference TRBV18 and TRBJ1-1, the full variable domain is NAGVMQNPRHLVRRRGQEARLRCSPMKGHSHVYWYRQLPEEGLKFMVYLQKENIIDESGMPKERFSAEFPKEGPSILRIQQVVRGDSAAYFCASSPGGRTEAFFGQGTRLTVV.

The CDR3 is CASRDTGSNQPQHF. The CDR3 DNA is TGTGCCAGCAGGGATACAGGTTCCAATCAGCCCCAGCATTTT. The V gene is TRBV6-1, the J gene TRBJ1-5; weak D call: TRBD1 (5 bases). This CDR3 region has 14 residues. Germline V gene data show CDR1 as MNHNS and CDR2 as SASEGT. V was shortened by 6 bases and J by 3 bases, with 12 bases between the two germline ends.

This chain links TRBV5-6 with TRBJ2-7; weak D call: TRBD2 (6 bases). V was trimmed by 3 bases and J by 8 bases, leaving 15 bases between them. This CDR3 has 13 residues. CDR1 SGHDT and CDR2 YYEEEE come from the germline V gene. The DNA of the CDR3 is TGTGCCAGCAGCTCACCGGGAGTTTTCAAGCAGTACTTC. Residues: CASSSPGVFKQYF.

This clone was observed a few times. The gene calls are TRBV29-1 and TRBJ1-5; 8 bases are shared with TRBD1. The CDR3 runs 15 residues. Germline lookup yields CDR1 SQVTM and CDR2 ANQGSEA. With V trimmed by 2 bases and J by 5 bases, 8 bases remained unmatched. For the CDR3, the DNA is TGCAGCGTTGAACTTCGACAGGGGTGGTATCAGCCCCAGCATTTT. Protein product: CSVELRQGWYQPQHF.

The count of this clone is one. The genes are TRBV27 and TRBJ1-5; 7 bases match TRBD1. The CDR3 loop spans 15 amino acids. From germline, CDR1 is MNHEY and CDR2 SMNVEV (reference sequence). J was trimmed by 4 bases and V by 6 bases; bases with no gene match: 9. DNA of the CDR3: TGTGCCAGCAGGAAGACAGGGACGGAGAATCAGCCCCAGCATTTT. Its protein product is CASRKTGTENQPQHF.

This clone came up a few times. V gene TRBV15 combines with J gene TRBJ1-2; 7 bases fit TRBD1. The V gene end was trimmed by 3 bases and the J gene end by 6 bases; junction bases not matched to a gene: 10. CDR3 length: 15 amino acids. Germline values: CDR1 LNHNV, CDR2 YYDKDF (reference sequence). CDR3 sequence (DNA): TGTGCCACCAGCAGCTCGGGACAGTCTGCCCATGGCTACACCTTC. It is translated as CATSSSGQSAHGYTF.

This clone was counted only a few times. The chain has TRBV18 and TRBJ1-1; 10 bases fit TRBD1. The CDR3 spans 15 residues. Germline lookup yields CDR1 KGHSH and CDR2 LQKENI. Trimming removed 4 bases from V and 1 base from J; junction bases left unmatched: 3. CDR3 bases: TGTGCCAGCTCACTCGGACAGGGGGAGAACACTGAAGCTTTCTTT. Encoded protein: CASSLGQGENTEAFF.

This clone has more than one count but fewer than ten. CDR3 sequence: CASSPREKLFF. CDR3 bases: TGTGCCAGCAGCCCCAGGGAAAAACTGTTTTTT. The chain carries TRBV7-9 and TRBJ1-4; D gene uncertain. Germline values: CDR1 SEHNR, CDR2 FQNEAQ (reference sequence). CDR3 length: 11 residues. V gave up 5 bases and J gave up 8 bases, with 6 bases separating them.

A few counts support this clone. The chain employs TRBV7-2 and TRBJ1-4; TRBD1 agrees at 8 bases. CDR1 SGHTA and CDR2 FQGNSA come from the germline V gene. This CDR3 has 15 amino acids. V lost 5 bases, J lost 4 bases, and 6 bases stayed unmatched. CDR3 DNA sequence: TGTGCCAGCAGCCCCAGGGGGCGGAATAATGAAAAACTGTTTTTT. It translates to CASSPRGRNNEKLFF.

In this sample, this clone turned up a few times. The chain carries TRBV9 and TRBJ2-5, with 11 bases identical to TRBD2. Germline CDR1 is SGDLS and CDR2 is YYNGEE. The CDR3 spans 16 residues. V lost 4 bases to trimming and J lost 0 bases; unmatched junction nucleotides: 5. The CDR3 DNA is TGTGCCAGCAGCCCGCGACTAGCGGGGAACCAAGAGACCCAGTACTTC. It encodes CASSPRLAGNQETQYF.

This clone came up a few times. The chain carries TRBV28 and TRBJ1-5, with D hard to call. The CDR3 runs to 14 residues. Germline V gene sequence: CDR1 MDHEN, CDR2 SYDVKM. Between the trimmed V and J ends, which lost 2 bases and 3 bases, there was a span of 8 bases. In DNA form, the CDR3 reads TGTGCCAGCAGTTTAAGGCGGAACAATCAGCCCCAGCATTTT. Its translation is CASSLRRNNQPQHF.

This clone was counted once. CDR3 nucleotide sequence: TGTGCCAGCAGTTACTCGAGCGGGGTTGGCACTGAAGCTTTCTTT. Protein product: CASSYSSGVGTEAFF. This chain connects TRBV6-5 to TRBJ1-1; D uncertain. This CDR3 region has 15 residues. V lost 0 bases to trimming and J lost 4 bases, with 12 bases between them. The V gene's germline CDR1 is MNHEY and CDR2 SVGAGI.

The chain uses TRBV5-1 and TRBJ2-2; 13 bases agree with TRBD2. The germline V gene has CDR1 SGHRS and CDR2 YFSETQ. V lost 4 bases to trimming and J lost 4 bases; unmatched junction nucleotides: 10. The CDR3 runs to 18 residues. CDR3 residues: CASSPRTSGGLTTGELFF. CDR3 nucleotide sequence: TGCGCCAGCAGCCCACGGACTAGCGGGGGATTGACCACCGGGGAGCTGTTTTTT.

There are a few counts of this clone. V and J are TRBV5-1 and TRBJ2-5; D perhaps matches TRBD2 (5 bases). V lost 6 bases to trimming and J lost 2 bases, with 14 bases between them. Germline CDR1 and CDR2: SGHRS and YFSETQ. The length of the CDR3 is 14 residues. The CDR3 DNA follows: TGCGCCAGCACCTCGCTAGCCGAGCAAGAGACCCAGTACTTC. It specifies CASTSLAEQETQYF.

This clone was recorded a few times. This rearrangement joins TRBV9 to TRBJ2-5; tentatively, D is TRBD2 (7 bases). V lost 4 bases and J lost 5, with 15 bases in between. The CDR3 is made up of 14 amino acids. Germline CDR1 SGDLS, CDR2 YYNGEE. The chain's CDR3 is CASSPGEGPETQYF. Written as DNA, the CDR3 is TGTGCCAGCAGCCCAGGGGAGGGCCCTGAGACCCAGTACTTC. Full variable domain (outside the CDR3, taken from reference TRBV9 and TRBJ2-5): DSGVTQTPKHLITATGQRVTLRCSPRSGDLSVYWYQQSLDQGLQFLIQYYNGEERAKGNILERFSAQQFPDLHSELNLSSLELGDSALYFCASSPGEGPETQYFGPGTRLLVL.

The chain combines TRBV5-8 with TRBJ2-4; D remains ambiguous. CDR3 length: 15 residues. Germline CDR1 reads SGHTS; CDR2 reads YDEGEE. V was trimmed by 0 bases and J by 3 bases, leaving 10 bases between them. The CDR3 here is CASSLGVRLKNIQYF. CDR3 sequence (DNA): TGTGCCAGCAGCTTGGGGGTCAGGCTCAAAAACATTCAGTACTTC.